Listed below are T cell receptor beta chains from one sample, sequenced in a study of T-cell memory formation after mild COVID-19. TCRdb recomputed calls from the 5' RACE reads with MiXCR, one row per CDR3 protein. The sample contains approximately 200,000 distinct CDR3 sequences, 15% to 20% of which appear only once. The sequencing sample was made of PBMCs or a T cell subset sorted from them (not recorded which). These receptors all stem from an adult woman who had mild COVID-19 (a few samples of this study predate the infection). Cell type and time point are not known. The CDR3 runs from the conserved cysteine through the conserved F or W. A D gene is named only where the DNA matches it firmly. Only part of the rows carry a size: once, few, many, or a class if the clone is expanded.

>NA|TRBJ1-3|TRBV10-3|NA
TGTGCCATCAGTGAGTCTTCGGGAAACACCATATATTTT
CAISESSGNTIYF
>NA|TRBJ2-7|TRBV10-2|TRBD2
TGCGCCAGCAGTGTTAGCGGGGCCTACGAGCAGTACTTC
CASSVSGAYEQYF
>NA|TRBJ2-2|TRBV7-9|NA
TGTGCCAGCAGCCCCGGCCCCGGCACGAACACCGGGGAGCTGTTTTTT
CASSPGPGTNTGELFF
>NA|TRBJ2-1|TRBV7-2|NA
TGTGCCAGCAGTTCCCTTAAGGTTGGGATTTACAATGAGCAGTTCTTC
CASSSLKVGIYNEQFF
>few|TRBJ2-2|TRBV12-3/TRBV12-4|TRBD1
TGTGCCAGCAGCCCGGGACAGGGAATCACCGGGGAGCTGTTTTTT
CASSPGQGITGELFF
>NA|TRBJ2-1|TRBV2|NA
TGTGCCAGCAGTGAAGCCCAGCGCCAGTTCTTC
CASSEAQRQFF
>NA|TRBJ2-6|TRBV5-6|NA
TGTGCCAGCAGCTGGAGGGTCAGTGGACGCTCTGGGGCCAACGTCCTGACTTTC
CASSWRVSGRSGANVLTF
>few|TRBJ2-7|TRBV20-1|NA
TGCAGTGCTGGGGAGACAGGTCGCTCCTACGAGCAGTACTTC
CSAGETGRSYEQYF
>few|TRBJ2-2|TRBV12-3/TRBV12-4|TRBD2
TGTGCCAGCAGTACGGGACTAGCGGGAGCGAACACCGGGGAGCTGTTTTTT
CASSTGLAGANTGELFF
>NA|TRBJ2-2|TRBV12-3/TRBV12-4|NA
TGTGCCAGCAGGCTCTACACCGGGGAGCTGTTTTTT
CASRLYTGELFF
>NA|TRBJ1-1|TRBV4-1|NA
TGCGCCAGCAGCTCGGGACATTCGAACACTGAAGCTTTCTTT
CASSSGHSNTEAFF
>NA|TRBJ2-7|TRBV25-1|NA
TGTGCCAGCGCGAGGGCTGGACAGCTCTCCTACGAGCAGTACTTC
CASARAGQLSYEQYF
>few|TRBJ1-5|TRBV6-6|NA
TGTGCCAGCAGTTACTCGATGGGGGTCGGCAATCAGCCCCAGCATTTT
CASSYSMGVGNQPQHF
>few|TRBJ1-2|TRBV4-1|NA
TGCGCCAGCAGCCCTCCCTACTCAAGAAGTCGTGGCTACACCTTC
CASSPPYSRSRGYTF
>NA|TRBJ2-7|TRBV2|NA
TGTGCCAGCAGATGGGACCGGTCCTACGAGCAGTACTTC
CASRWDRSYEQYF
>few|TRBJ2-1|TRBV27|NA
TGTGCCAGCAGTCCCCTGGACGGGGCGGCGGATGAGCAGTTCTTC
CASSPLDGAADEQFF
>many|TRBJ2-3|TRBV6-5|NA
TGTGCCAGCAGCTCTACAAGAGATACGCAGTATTTT
CASSSTRDTQYF
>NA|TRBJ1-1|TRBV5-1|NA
TGCGCCAGCAAAAGACCAGGGGACACTGAAGCTTTCTTT
CASKRPGDTEAFF
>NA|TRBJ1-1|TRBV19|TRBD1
TGTGCCAGTACCCCCGGACAGGGGAGGAACACTGAAGCTTTCTTT
CASTPGQGRNTEAFF
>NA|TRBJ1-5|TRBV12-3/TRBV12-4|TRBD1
TGTGCCAGCAGTCTCACCAGGGGGTATCAGCCCCAGCATTTT
CASSLTRGYQPQHF
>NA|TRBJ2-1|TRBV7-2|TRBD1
TGTGCCAGCAGCTGGGACAGGGGCAACAATGAGCAGTTCTTC
CASSWDRGNNEQFF
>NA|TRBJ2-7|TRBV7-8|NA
TGTGCCAGCAGCATAGAGCGCCTGGGCGAGCAGTACTTC
CASSIERLGEQYF
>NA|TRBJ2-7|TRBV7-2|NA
TGTGCCAGCAGCTTCGATAGGCTCGGCGAGCAGTACTTC
CASSFDRLGEQYF
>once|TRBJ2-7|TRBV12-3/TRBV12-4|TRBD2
TGTGCCAGCAGCCACACTAGCGGGGCGGTCTACGAGCAGTACTTC
CASSHTSGAVYEQYF
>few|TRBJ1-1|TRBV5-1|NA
TGCGCCAGCAGCTTGGTTCCGGGCGTGAACACTGAAGCTTTCTTT
CASSLVPGVNTEAFF
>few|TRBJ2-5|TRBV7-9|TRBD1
TGTGCCAGCAGCACCGGGACAGCTCAAGAGACCCAGTACTTC
CASSTGTAQETQYF
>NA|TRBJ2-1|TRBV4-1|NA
TGCGCCAGCAGCCAGCTCAGCAGTGAGCAGTTCTTC
CASSQLSSEQFF
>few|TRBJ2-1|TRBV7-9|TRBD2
TGTGCCAGCAGCGGTGAGGTAGCGGGAGACAATGAGCAGTTCTTC
CASSGEVAGDNEQFF
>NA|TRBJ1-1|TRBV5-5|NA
TGTGCCAGCAGCTTGGGGGTTCGAGACGGAGAAGCTTTCTTT
CASSLGVRDGEAFF
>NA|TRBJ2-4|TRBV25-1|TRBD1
TGTGCCAGCAGCGCCCCCGGGACAGGGGAGGCCAAAAACATTCAGTACTTC
CASSAPGTGEAKNIQYF
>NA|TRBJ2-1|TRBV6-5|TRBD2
TGTGCCAGCAGTTTGACGTGGAGCGGGAGGGCCTCCAATGAGCAGTTCTTC
CASSLTWSGRASNEQFF
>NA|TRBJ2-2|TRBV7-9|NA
TGTGCCAGCAGCTTTTCGCGAACGAACACCGGGGAGCTGTTTTTT
CASSFSRTNTGELFF
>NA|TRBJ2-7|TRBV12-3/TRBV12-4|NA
TGTGCCAGCAGTTTTTTTGGGAGGTTCTACGAGCAGTACTTC
CASSFFGRFYEQYF
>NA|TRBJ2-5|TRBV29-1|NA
TGCAGCGTTGCTCAGGGCATGAGGGAGACCCAGTACTTC
CSVAQGMRETQYF
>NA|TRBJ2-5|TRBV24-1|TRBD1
TGTGCCACCAGTGATTTGCGGTTTGACAGGGGTGAGACCCAGTACTTC
CATSDLRFDRGETQYF
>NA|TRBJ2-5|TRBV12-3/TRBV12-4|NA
TGTGCCAGCAGTTTCGGAGACAGGATGCTTTTGGGCCAAGAGACCCAGTACTTC
CASSFGDRMLLGQETQYF
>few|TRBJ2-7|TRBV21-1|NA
TGTGCCAGCAGCAAAACCTACGAGCAGTACTTC
CASSKTYEQYF
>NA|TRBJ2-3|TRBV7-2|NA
TGTGCCAGCAGAGAGGGATTCAGGGATACGCAGTATTTT
CASREGFRDTQYF
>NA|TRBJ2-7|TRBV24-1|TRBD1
TGTGCCACCAGTGAGTCCGGGACAGGGAGCTCCTACGAGCAGTACTTC
CATSESGTGSSYEQYF
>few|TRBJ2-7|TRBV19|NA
TGTGCCAGTAGTATTGGCCAGGGGACCGCCGGCGAGCAGTACTTC
CASSIGQGTAGEQYF
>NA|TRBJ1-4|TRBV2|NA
TGTGCCAGCAGGGAAAAGACAGCGGGTGAAAAACTGTTTTTT
CASREKTAGEKLFF